One sample yielded the 7 T cell receptor beta chains listed below, sequenced in a study of CD8+CD57+ T cells in acquired aplastic anemia. The template for TCR beta VDJ and CDR3 sequence profiling was genomic DNA. One entry per CDR3 protein results from TCRdb running MiXCR on the reads. This sample yields around 200,000 distinct CDR3 sequences, of which around 59% are seen a single time; 15% to 20% belongs to the top ten. Sample: sorted CD4+, CD8+, or CD8+CD57+ T cells (not recorded which) from PBMCs. These receptors originate from a human donor in good health, serving as a control.

This clonotype has more than one count but fewer than ten. The chain has TRBV29-1 and TRBJ1-2; D is uncertain. The CDR3 spans 14 residues. V dropped 4 bases and J dropped 4 bases, with 16 bases sitting between them. Germline V gene lookup returns CDR1 SQVTM and CDR2 ANQGSEA. CDR3 amino acids: CSVAPGGPIYGYTF. The CDR3 coding sequence is TGCAGCGTTGCCCCAGGTGGACCCATCTATGGCTACACCTTC.

In this sample, this clonotype turned up many times. The V gene is TRBV6-2 or TRBV6-3, the J gene TRBJ2-7; TRBD1 matches 8 bases. The CDR3 sequence is 14 residues long. Trimming at V came to 6 bases and at J to 6 bases, leaving 10 bases not matched to a gene. CDR1 is MNHEY and CDR2 is SVGEGT in the germline V gene. CDR3 residues: CASRRRDRKGEQYF. Written as DNA, the CDR3 is TGTGCCAGCAGGAGACGGGACAGGAAGGGCGAGCAGTACTTC.

This clonotype was seen more than once but under ten times. A much larger clonotype is one base distant, so this may be a read error. The chain links TRBV7-3 to TRBJ1-1; 7 bases line up with TRBD1. V shed 2 bases, J shed 1 base, and the junction held 7 bases outside the gene matches. The CDR3 is made up of 16 amino acids. The germline V gene encodes CDR1 SGHTA and CDR2 FQGTGA. The CDR3 reads CASSLAGGTTNTEAFF. In nucleotides, the CDR3 is TGTGCCAGCAGCTTAGCAGGGGGAACCACGAACACTGAAGCTTTCTTT.

This clonotype was counted a few times. This chain links TRBV18 with TRBJ1-1, with unresolved D. The germline V gene has CDR1 KGHSH and CDR2 LQKENI. CDR3 length: 14 residues. V was trimmed by 3 bases and J by 0 bases, leaving 8 bases between them. CDR3 coding DNA: TGTGCCAGCTCACCGAAAGACTTGAACACTGAAGCTTTCTTT. Protein sequence: CASSPKDLNTEAFF.

This clonotype showed up just a few times. This rearrangement joins TRBV15 to TRBJ2-7; D may be TRBD2 (5 bases). Germline assignment: CDR1 LNHNV and CDR2 YYDKDF (reference sequence). Trimming cost V 10 bases and J 6 bases, with 19 bases left between them. CDR3 length equals 13 residues. The CDR3 loop reads CAIGLGISREQYF. CDR3 DNA: TGTGCCATCGGACTCGGTATTTCACGCGAGCAGTACTTC.

This clonotype showed up just once. The genes are TRBV2 and TRBJ1-5; 7 nucleotides match TRBD1. With V trimmed by 6 bases and J by 1 base, 3 bases remained unmatched. This CDR3 contains 14 residues. Germline V gives CDR1 SNHLY, CDR2 FYNNEI. CDR3 protein: CASRDRRSNQPQHF. In DNA form, the CDR3 reads TGTGCCAGCAGGGACAGGAGGAGCAATCAGCCCCAGCATTTT.

This clonotype was found a few times. The chain recombines TRBV28 with TRBJ2-7, with 8 nucleotides matching TRBD1. Per the germline V gene, CDR1 is MDHEN and CDR2 is SYDVKM. The CDR3 runs 15 residues. V trimming: 5 bases; J trimming: 0 bases; junction bases outside the gene matches: 6. The DNA of the CDR3 is TGTGCCAGCAGTACTCGACAGGGGAGCTCCTACGAGCAGTACTTC. Protein sequence: CASSTRQGSSYEQYF. Based on the CDR3 plus reference TRBV28 and TRBJ2-7, the full variable domain is DVKVTQSSRYLVKRTGEKVFLECVQDMDHENMFWYRQDPGLGLRLIYFSYDVKMKEKGDIPEGYSVSREKKERFSLILESASTNQTSMYLCASSTRQGSSYEQYFGPGTRLTVT.